The T cell receptor beta chain under discussion was sequenced for a study of Ad26.COV2.S vaccination and SARS-CoV-2 variants. Overall study findings and caveats: Possibly, TCR breadth and depth analyses underestimated total T cell responses.

CDR1 and CDR2 from the germline V gene are LGHDT and YNNKEL (reference sequence). V lost 4 bases and J 7 bases, leaving 10 bases between the germline ends. The CDR3 spans 12 residues. The treatment denotes: 15 to 20 received Ad26.COV2.S at low or high dose, single or two shots; roughly five received placebo; per-sample allocation not given. Sampling took place 63 days after the first vaccine or placebo injection. The vaccine delivered Wuhan-strain SARS-CoV-2 spike through an Ad26 vector. Remarks on this clone: As yet, its antigen is unknown.

Profiled with immunoSEQ multiplex PCR; TCRdb holds only in-frame clones, not every one. Of over 400,000 clones in the sample, roughly 89% were seen once. The TCR was taken from a person aged 18 to 59 who received the Ad26.COV2.S COVID-19 vaccine or a placebo. The sample was peripheral blood, taken in a trial of Ad26.COV2.S vaccine versus placebo. V is TRBV3-1 (or the pseudogene TRBV3-2) and J is TRBJ1-1; D may be TRBD1 (5 bases). CDR3 nucleotide sequence: TGTGCCAGCAGCCCCGACGGACATGAAGCTTTCTTT. Its protein product is CASSPDGHEAFF.